This T cell receptor beta chain was recorded in a study of blood T cell repertoires in COVID-19. Looking at the study overall: In each case, the material was cDNA or gDNA derived from T cells, B-cell-depleted T cells, or PBMCs.

V lost 3 bases to trimming and J lost 6 bases; unmatched junction nucleotides: 17. The germline CDR1 and CDR2 sequences are SGDLS and YYNGEE. The CDR3 covers 21 residues. Original processing notes: Amplification of reference gene primers was used by the study to estimate nucleated cell counts. Only in-frame clones appear in the TCRdb table, and some are missing; sequencing was by immunoSEQ multiplex PCR. Clone size and the V and J calls come from that table; the DNA yielded D and trimming. Of tens of thousands of clones in the sample, 65% to 85% were seen once. The chain recombines TRBV9 with TRBJ2-2; 16 bases agree with TRBD2. The source material was peripheral blood. This TCR was sampled from a woman aged 60 to 75 with acute or convalescent COVID-19. The CDR3 is CASSGRPGTSGGAWLPGELFF. The CDR3 coding sequence is TGTGCCAGCAGCGGGAGACCCGGGACTAGCGGGGGGGCCTGGCTGCCCGGGGAGCTGTTTTTT.